Sequencing of this T cell receptor (beta chain) was carried out in a study of a mutant IDH1 vaccine in newly diagnosed glioma. Study context: The treated group averaged about 39 years old and was roughly 60% male, about 40% female.

The data were produced by immunoSEQ multiplex PCR, yet TCRdb's version contains in-frame clones alone and is incomplete. This table holds tens of thousands of clones, roughly 89% found once. Time point specified: week 47, end of study. All doses held 300 ug of mutant IDH1 20-mer peptide, with topical imiquimod. About this clone: Antigen unknown.

The germline V gene encodes CDR1 SQVTM and CDR2 ANQGSEA. The CDR3 contains 15 residues. The V and J ends lost 6 bases and 4 bases respectively, with 19 bases between them. The sequencing used PBMCs, collected from a glioma patient whose treatment included an IDH1 peptide vaccine. The sequence came from a woman between 50 and 59 years old with glioma. This chain uses TRBV29-1 with TRBJ2-1; tentative D call: TRBD2 (5 bases). The CDR3 nucleotides are TGCAGCGTAACCGACTCAGGAAGGACTTACAATGAGCAGTTCTTC. It codes for CSVTDSGRTYNEQFF.